This TCR beta chain appears in the sequencing data of a study of vaccination effects on CD4 cells after COVID-19. Study context: Sequencing in the ViraFEST assay came after antigen-specific CD4+ T cells had been expanded with viral peptide pools, which were used to stimulate PBMC. Notes on the study in general: At late timepoints after vaccination, vaccine- and infection-induced clones shrank markedly. The study found that only 1 of 255 vaccine-induced clones from healthy vaccinees cross-reacted with common cold coronaviruses.

Only in-frame clones appear in the TCRdb table, and some are missing; sequencing was by immunoSEQ multiplex PCR. The sample lists around 35,000 clones, 60% to 75% occurring once. On this clone itself: Its antigen is not known.

Culturing for 10 days preceded CD4+ T cell isolation. Absence of prior SARS-CoV-2 infection characterized the vaccine recipients, who showed negative nucleocapsid antibodies. Germline V gene data show CDR1 as SEHNR and CDR2 as FQNEAQ (reference sequence). V lost 2 bases and J lost 3; bases outside the gene matches: 4. This CDR3 has 16 residues. The origin of this receptor is a human donor who received a COVID-19 vaccine. Source: CD4+ T cells from PBMCs cultured without peptide, taken before COVID-19 vaccination. The chain is built from TRBV7-9 and TRBJ2-3, with 11 bases that match TRBD1. The CDR3 sequence is CASSLRGTGGTDTQYF. DNA for the CDR3: TGTGCCAGCAGCTTAAGGGGGACAGGGGGAACAGATACGCAGTATTTT.